Listed below are T cell receptor beta chains from one sample, sequenced in a study of blood T cells in healthy people across ages. TCRdb redid the calling of the 5' RACE reads with MiXCR, one entry per CDR3 protein. This sample has 850,000 to 1,300,000 distinct CDR3 sequences; 40% to 45% occur once, and the top ten carry around 18%. Material for sequencing was blood. The receptors stem from a woman aged 55-69 years in good health. CDR3s include the opening cysteine and the closing phenylalanine or tryptophan. A D gene is named only where the DNA matches it firmly. Clone size is not always given. Where it is, it says once, few, many or a class for expanded clones.

J	D	size	V	length	DNA	CDR3
TRBJ2-7	.	.	TRBV20-1	13	TGCAGTGTAACCAGGGACGAATCCTACGAGCAGTACTTC	CSVTRDESYEQYF
TRBJ2-4	TRBD2	few	TRBV12-3/TRBV12-4	12	TGTGCCAGCAGTTTAGGACTAGCGGGAGTGTACTTC	CASSLGLAGVYF
TRBJ2-5	TRBD1	.	TRBV6-2/TRBV6-3	14	TGTGCCAGCAGTTCCCCACGACAGGGTGAGACCCAGTACTTC	CASSSPRQGETQYF
TRBJ1-2	.	.	TRBV4-1	17	TGCGCCAGCAGCCAAGAAGGCGGCAGGGCACAGGACTATGGCTACACCTTC	CASSQEGGRAQDYGYTF
TRBJ1-1	.	.	TRBV10-3	11	TGTGCCATCAGTGAGAACACTGAAGCTTTCTTT	CAISENTEAFF
TRBJ2-7	.	.	TRBV2	17	TGTGCCAGCAGTGAAGCGGGAGCCGCGCGAGAGATTTACGAGCAGTACTTC	CASSEAGAAREIYEQYF
TRBJ2-7	.	few	TRBV12-3/TRBV12-4	14	TGTGCCAGCAGTTTACGCCCCAAAGACTACGAGCAGTACTTC	CASSLRPKDYEQYF
TRBJ2-1	TRBD1	few	TRBV15	14	TGTGCCACCAGCAGATTGGGACAGTTCAATGAGCAGTTCTTC	CATSRLGQFNEQFF
TRBJ2-7	TRBD2	few	TRBV11-1	15	TGTGCCAGCAGCCCGGGACTAGCGGGGTCCTACGAGGTGTACTTC	CASSPGLAGSYEVYF
TRBJ2-1	TRBD2	.	TRBV6-2/TRBV6-3	14	TGTGCCAGCTTTAGCGGGAGGAGGGGGATTGAGCAGTTCTTC	CASFSGRRGIEQFF